The 9 T cell receptor beta chains below come from one sample, sequenced in a study of OX40 agonist ivuxolimab in advanced cancers. Only in-frame clones appear in the TCRdb table, and some are missing; sequencing was by immunoSEQ multiplex PCR. The sample lists tens of thousands of clones, over 90% seen once, with approximately 6.8% in the top ten. This specimen was CD4+ or CD8+ T cells sorted from blood, taken in a trial of the OX40 agonist ivuxolimab. The receptors here all came from an adult with an advanced solid tumor such as melanoma, head and neck, liver or kidney cancer.

This sequence joins TRBV7-8 and TRBJ2-3, with D hard to call. Trimming took off 1 base at V and 0 bases at J, with 8 bases between the two ends. The CDR3 has 15 residues. CDR1 and CDR2 from the germline V gene are SGHVS and FQNEAQ. The CDR3 here is CASSLVGHSTDTQYF. The CDR3 nucleotides read TGTGCCAGCAGCTTAGTAGGGCATAGCACAGATACGCAGTATTTT.

This sequence joins TRBV5-1 and TRBJ2-1; TRBD2 aligns across 10 bases. Germline CDR1 and CDR2: SGHRS and YFSETQ. The CDR3 totals 16 residues. V lost 3 bases, J lost 7 bases, and 10 bases stayed unmatched. As DNA, the CDR3 is TGCGCCAGCAGCTCCAGGAGAGCGGGGGGGCCGAATGAGCAGTTCTTC. Translating gives CASSSRRAGGPNEQFF.

V usage is TRBV14 and J usage is TRBJ1-3; D is uncertain. CDR1 is SGHDN and CDR2 is FVKESK in the germline V gene. The length of the CDR3 is 16 residues. V was clipped by 3 bases and J by 4 bases, with 16 bases between them. In DNA form, the CDR3 reads TGTGCCAGCAGCCAGAATCGGAGACCCACGGGAAACACCATATATTTT. This sequence encodes CASSQNRRPTGNTIYF.

This chain uses TRBV5-1 with TRBJ1-2; 7 bases align to TRBD1. V trimming: 3 bases; J trimming: 5 bases; junction bases outside the gene matches: 10. The length of the CDR3 is 15 residues. Germline V lookup: CDR1 SGHRS, CDR2 YFSETQ. The CDR3 nucleotides are TGCGCCAGCAGCTCACGGGACAGCGTTTCGTATGGCTACACCTTC. It encodes CASSSRDSVSYGYTF.

The chain joins TRBV5-4 to TRBJ2-1; 7 nucleotides agree with TRBD1. The V segment lost 8 bases and the J segment 9 bases; nucleotides outside the gene matches: 8. The germline V gene encodes CDR1 SGHNT and CDR2 YYREEE (reference sequence). This CDR3 spans 12 amino acids. CDR3: CASSEGAVEQFF. CDR3 sequence (DNA): TGTGCCAGTTCCGAGGGGGCAGTTGAGCAGTTCTTC.

The chain is built from TRBV11-2 and TRBJ2-5; 9 nucleotides agree with TRBD1. Germline CDR1 reads SGHAT; CDR2 reads FQNNGV. The trim removed 5 bases at V and 4 bases at J, leaving 5 bases unmatched. This CDR3 has 14 residues. The CDR3 region has the DNA TGTGCCAGCAGCCCGGTGGGACAGGGAGAGACCCAGTACTTC. It encodes CASSPVGQGETQYF. The full variable domain, its missing parts supplied by reference TRBV11-2 and TRBJ2-5, is EAGVAQSPRYKIIEKRQSVAFWCNPISGHATLYWYQQILGQGPKLLIQFQNNGVVDDSQLPKDRFSAERLKGVDSTLKIQPAKLEDSAVYLCASSPVGQGETQYFGPGTRLLVL.

The chain is built from TRBV30 and TRBJ2-7; D perhaps matches TRBD2 (6 bases). The CDR3 totals 14 residues. V was trimmed by 4 bases and J by 0 bases, leaving 13 bases between them. The germline V gene has CDR1 GTSNPN and CDR2 SVGIG (reference sequence). The CDR3 sequence is CAWTQLAPSYEQYF. The DNA for the CDR3 is TGTGCCTGGACGCAACTAGCCCCCTCCTACGAGCAGTACTTC. The full variable domain, completed using reference TRBV30 and TRBJ2-7, is SQTIHQWPATLVQPVGSPLSLECTVEGTSNPNLYWYRQAAGRGLQLLFYSVGIGQISSEVPQNLSASRPQDRQFILSSKKLLLSDSGFYLCAWTQLAPSYEQYFGPGTRLTVT.

The chain couples TRBV7-9 to TRBJ2-7, with TRBD1 matching 9 bases. With V trimmed by 8 bases and J by 1 base, 3 bases remained unmatched. Germline CDR1 SEHNR, CDR2 FQNEAQ (reference sequence). This CDR3 spans 13 amino acids. In DNA, the CDR3 is TGTGCCAGCTGGACAGGGGATTCCTACGAGCAGTACTTC. It specifies CASWTGDSYEQYF.

The chain employs TRBV11-2 and TRBJ2-7; D is ambiguous. This CDR3 comprises 13 residues. The germline V and J ends were trimmed by 3 bases and 2 bases, with 8 bases remaining between them. The germline V gene encodes CDR1 SGHAT and CDR2 FQNNGV. The CDR3 is CASSFDRAYEQYF. DNA of the CDR3: TGTGCCAGCAGCTTTGATCGTGCCTACGAGCAGTACTTC.